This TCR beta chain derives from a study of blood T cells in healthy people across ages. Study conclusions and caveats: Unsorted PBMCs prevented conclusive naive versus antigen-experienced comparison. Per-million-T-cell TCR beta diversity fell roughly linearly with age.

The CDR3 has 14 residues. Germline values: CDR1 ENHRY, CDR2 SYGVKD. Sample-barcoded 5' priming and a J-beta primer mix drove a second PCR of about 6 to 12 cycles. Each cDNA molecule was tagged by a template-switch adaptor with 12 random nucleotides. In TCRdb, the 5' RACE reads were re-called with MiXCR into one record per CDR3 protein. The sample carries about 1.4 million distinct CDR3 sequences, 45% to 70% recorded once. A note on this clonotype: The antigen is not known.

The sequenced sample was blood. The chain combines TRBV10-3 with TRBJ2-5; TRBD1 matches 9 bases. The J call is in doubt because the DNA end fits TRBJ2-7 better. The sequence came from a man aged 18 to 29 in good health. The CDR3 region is CAISSGTGQAEQYF. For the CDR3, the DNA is TGTGCCATCAGCTCCGGGACAGGGCAGGCCGAGCAGTACTTC.